The 22 T cell receptor beta chains below all came from one sample that was sequenced in a study of cytomegalovirus exposure and HLA in healthy donors. Both 60 Vbeta primers and 13 Jbeta primers went into the PCR. The table came from immunoSEQ multiplex PCR; TCRdb's copy has only in-frame clones and leaves some out. This table lists around 120,000 clones. The sequenced sample was PBMCs. The receptors were sampled from a man aged 18 to 35 in good health and CMV-seronegative.

The chain is built from TRBV18 and TRBJ2-7; 7 nucleotides align to TRBD1. CDR3 length: 12 residues. Germline V gene lookup returns CDR1 KGHSH and CDR2 LQKENI. V shed 3 bases, J shed 7 bases, and the junction held 3 bases outside the gene matches. CDR3 in DNA: TGTGCCAGCTCACCGTCGGACAGGGAGCAGTACTTC. It codes for CASSPSDREQYF.

The rearrangement joins TRBV6-1 to TRBJ2-7; 12 bases line up with TRBD1. V lost 1 base to trimming and J lost 5 bases; unmatched junction nucleotides: 3. This CDR3 spans 15 amino acids. From germline, CDR1 is MNHNS and CDR2 SASEGT. CDR3 sequence: CASSEGGTGGNEQYF. The CDR3 coding sequence is TGTGCCAGCAGTGAAGGAGGGACAGGGGGCAACGAGCAGTACTTC.

The V and J genes are TRBV5-1 and TRBJ2-1, with 13 bases that match TRBD2. CDR3 size: 15 residues. After removal of 6 bases from V and 5 bases from J, the junction contained 5 bases not matched to a gene. Germline V gives CDR1 SGHRS, CDR2 YFSETQ. The CDR3 sequence is CASTPLAGGDNEQFF. CDR3 DNA: TGCGCCAGCACACCACTAGCGGGAGGGGACAATGAGCAGTTCTTC.

The rearrangement uses TRBV30 and TRBJ2-3; no clear D. Per the germline V gene, CDR1 is GTSNPN and CDR2 is SVGIG (reference sequence). The CDR3 loop spans 15 amino acids. V was pared by 1 base and J by 0 bases, with 11 bases between. Here the CDR3 DNA reads TGTGCCTGGAGTGGGAGCTTGACTAGCACAGATACGCAGTATTTT. Translation gives CAWSGSLTSTDTQYF. Drawing the rest from reference TRBV30 and TRBJ2-3, the complete variable domain is SQTIHQWPATLVQPVGSPLSLECTVEGTSNPNLYWYRQAAGRGLQLLFYSVGIGQISSEVPQNLSASRPQDRQFILSSKKLLLSDSGFYLCAWSGSLTSTDTQYFGPGTRLTVL.

About this clone: Within the sample, other DNA sequences also encode this same CDR3. This chain joins TRBV28 and TRBJ1-1, with D possibly TRBD1 on 5 matching bases. The V end was cut by 6 bases, the J end by 8 bases, with 19 bases between. The CDR3 consists of 14 residues. Germline CDR1 MDHEN, CDR2 SYDVKM. The CDR3 region has the DNA TGTGCCAGCAGCCCAATATCCGACAGCTTGGAAGCTTTCTTT. Translation: CASSPISDSLEAFF.

J is TRBJ1-5 and V is TRBV2, with a tentative D call TRBD1 (6 bases). V lost 6 bases, J lost 2 bases, and 14 bases lay in between. Germline CDR1 and CDR2: SNHLY and FYNNEI. The CDR3 loop spans 15 amino acids. CDR3 in amino acids: CASRVQGSGNQPQHF. The DNA of the CDR3 is TGTGCCAGCAGAGTACAGGGATCGGGCAATCAGCCCCAGCATTTT.

The chain couples TRBV18 to TRBJ2-2; TRBD1 is a possible D gene (6 bases). The germline gives CDR1 KGHSH, CDR2 LQKENI. V was shortened by 3 bases and J by 4 bases, with 15 bases between the two germline ends. This CDR3 comprises 16 residues. The CDR3 DNA reads as TGTGCCAGCTCACCTGACAGGATTGGAATCACCGGGGAGCTGTTTTTT. Translated, it gives CASSPDRIGITGELFF.

V gene TRBV5-1 combines with J gene TRBJ2-5, with 8 bases that match TRBD1. This CDR3 is 14 amino acids long. CDR1 SGHRS and CDR2 YFSETQ come from the germline V gene. The V and J ends lost 2 bases and 2 bases, in that order; junction bases with no gene match: 2. In nucleotides, the CDR3 is TGCGCCAGCAGCTTCGGGACAGGACAAGAGACCCAGTACTTC. Its protein is CASSFGTGQETQYF.

V and J are TRBV27 and TRBJ1-1, with TRBD1 matching over 12 bases. CDR1 is MNHEY and CDR2 is SMNVEV in the germline V gene (reference sequence). J was trimmed by 5 bases and V by 10 bases; bases with no gene match: 8. This CDR3 is 14 amino acids long. CDR3 bases: TGTGCCACCGGGACAGGGGGCGTCGGAACTGAAGCTTTCTTT. Translated: CATGTGGVGTEAFF.

The chain uses TRBV7-2 and TRBJ2-7; 11 bases line up with TRBD2. CDR1 and CDR2 (germline): SGHTA, FQGNSA. This CDR3 is built from 16 residues. After removal of 3 bases from V and 8 bases from J, the junction contained 12 bases not matched to a gene. This CDR3 reads CASSLGFSGRAKKQYF. Written as DNA, the CDR3 is TGTGCCAGCAGCTTGGGATTTAGCGGGAGGGCTAAAAAGCAGTACTTC.

The J gene is TRBJ1-2, the V gene TRBV29-1, with 8 bases fitting TRBD1. From germline, CDR1 is SQVTM and CDR2 ANQGSEA. V shed 0 bases, J shed 8 bases, and the junction held 5 bases outside the gene matches. There are 13 residues in the CDR3. CDR3 nucleotides: TGCAGCGTTGAAGATCAGGGGGCAGGGGGCTACACCTTC. It translates to CSVEDQGAGGYTF.

The chain is built from TRBV5-6 and TRBJ2-7, with D perhaps TRBD1 (6 bases). V was pared by 4 bases and J by 4 bases, with 9 bases between. Germline loops: CDR1 SGHDT, CDR2 YYEEEE. The CDR3 sequence is 12 residues long. CDR3 amino acids: CASSLQGYEQYF. The DNA for the CDR3 is TGTGCCAGCAGCCTACAGGGTTACGAGCAGTACTTC.

The rearrangement uses TRBV5-1 and TRBJ2-2; TRBD1 agrees at 8 bases. The CDR3 covers 15 residues. V lost 4 bases to trimming and J lost 4 bases; unmatched junction nucleotides: 6. Germline loops: CDR1 SGHRS, CDR2 YFSETQ. CDR3 coding DNA: TGCGCCAGCAGCCCGAGCGGACAGGGCACCGGGGAGCTGTTTTTT. It translates to CASSPSGQGTGELFF.

The V call is TRBV2, the J call TRBJ2-3, with TRBD1 identical over 12 bases. Germline V gene lookup returns CDR1 SNHLY and CDR2 FYNNEI. V trimming: 6 bases; J trimming: 3 bases; junction bases outside the gene matches: 4. CDR3 length: 15 amino acids. The CDR3 coding sequence is TGTGCCAGCAGGGGACAGGGGGCAGGAACAGATACGCAGTATTTT. Amino acids: CASRGQGAGTDTQYF.

This chain uses TRBV5-4 with TRBJ1-2; TRBD1 matches 9 bases. CDR1 is SGHNT, CDR2 YYREEE, per germline (reference sequence). This CDR3 region has 16 residues. The V and J ends lost 4 bases and 1 base, in that order; junction bases with no gene match: 8. In DNA form, the CDR3 reads TGTGCCAGCAGCCCGAGGACAGGGGCCCGTAACTATGGCTACACCTTC. It specifies CASSPRTGARNYGYTF.

This rearrangement joins TRBV4-1 to TRBJ1-1, with 9 bases lining up with TRBD1. There are 19 residues in the CDR3. Germline values: CDR1 MGHRA, CDR2 YSYEKL. Unmatched junction bases numbered 12, after V lost 0 bases and J lost 1 base. The CDR3 DNA follows: TGCGCCAGCAGCCAAGACTCCGGGACAGGGATGGTAGGGAACACTGAAGCTTTCTTT. This gives the protein CASSQDSGTGMVGNTEAFF.

This chain joins TRBV11-2 and TRBJ1-1; TRBD1 aligns across 9 bases. Germline loops: CDR1 SGHAT, CDR2 FQNNGV. The CDR3 covers 18 residues. With 4 bases clipped from V and 1 base from J, the junction kept 13 bases outside the gene matches. The CDR3 bases are TGTGCCAGCAGCTCTTTCACAGGGGGCGTAATGTGGAACACTGAAGCTTTCTTT. This gives the protein CASSSFTGGVMWNTEAFF.

J is TRBJ1-2 and V is TRBV19; 7 nucleotides agree with TRBD1. Germline V lookup: CDR1 LNHDA, CDR2 SQIVND (reference sequence). V lost 7 bases, J lost 4 bases, and 15 bases stayed unmatched. This CDR3 is built from 16 residues. CDR3 sequence: CASTDSRGRFFYGYTF. CDR3 DNA: TGTGCCAGTACCGACTCCAGGGGGAGGTTCTTCTATGGCTACACCTTC. The full variable domain, with the rest looked up from reference TRBV19 and TRBJ1-2, is DGGITQSPKYLFRKEGQNVTLSCEQNLNHDAMYWYRQDPGQGLRLIYYSQIVNDFQKGDIAEGYSVSREKKESFPLTVTSAQKNPTAFYLCASTDSRGRFFYGYTFGSGTRLTVV.

The chain recombines TRBV18 with TRBJ1-1; D is perhaps TRBD1 (6 bases). The germline gives CDR1 KGHSH, CDR2 LQKENI. V was pared by 1 base and J by 1 base, with 13 bases between. The CDR3 totals 16 residues. The CDR3 protein is CASSPLGGQSNTEAFF. CDR3 DNA: TGTGCCAGCTCACCACTAGGGGGTCAATCGAACACTGAAGCTTTCTTT.

This chain connects TRBV7-9 to TRBJ1-1; D ambiguous. The CDR3 totals 12 residues. Per the germline V gene, CDR1 is SEHNR and CDR2 is FQNEAQ (reference sequence). Trimming stripped 0 bases from V and 6 bases from J, with 5 bases between. As DNA, the CDR3 is TGTGCCAGCAGCTTAGCGACTCCTGAAGCTTTCTTT. It codes for CASSLATPEAFF.

This sequence joins TRBV4-2 and TRBJ2-5; D is unresolved. The end of the DNA aligns better with TRBJ2-7, so the J call may be wrong. The germline V gene has CDR1 LGHNA and CDR2 YNFKEQ. This CDR3 region has 14 residues. The CDR3, as DNA: TGTGCCAGCAGCCAAGGGCAGGCTCTGTACGAGCAGTACTTC. Translating gives CASSQGQALYEQYF.

The chain links TRBV29-1 to TRBJ2-1, with 9 nucleotides matching TRBD2. The CDR3 totals 14 residues. Germline values: CDR1 SQVTM, CDR2 ANQGSEA. V gave up 4 bases and J gave up 7 bases; unmatched junction bases: 8. The DNA of the CDR3 is TGCAGCGTTGGCGCGGGAGGGTTCGGGAATGAGCAGTTCTTC. It is translated as CSVGAGGFGNEQFF.